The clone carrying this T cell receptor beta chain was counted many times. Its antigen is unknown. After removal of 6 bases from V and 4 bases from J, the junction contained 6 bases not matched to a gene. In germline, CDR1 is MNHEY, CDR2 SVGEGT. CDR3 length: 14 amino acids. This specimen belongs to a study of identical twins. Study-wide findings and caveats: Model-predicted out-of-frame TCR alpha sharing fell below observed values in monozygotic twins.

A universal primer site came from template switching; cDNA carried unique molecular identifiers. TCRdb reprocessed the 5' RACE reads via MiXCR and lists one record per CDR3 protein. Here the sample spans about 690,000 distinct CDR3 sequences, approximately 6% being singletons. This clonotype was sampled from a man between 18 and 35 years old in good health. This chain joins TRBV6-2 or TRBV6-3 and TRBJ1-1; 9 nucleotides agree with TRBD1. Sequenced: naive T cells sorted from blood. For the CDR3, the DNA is TGTGCCAGCAGAGTTACAGGGGGCGTCACTGAAGCTTTCTTT. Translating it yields CASRVTGGVTEAFF.